These T cell receptor beta chains were read from a single sample in a study of blood T cell repertoires in COVID-19. The data were produced by immunoSEQ multiplex PCR, yet TCRdb's version contains in-frame clones alone and is incomplete. In the table there are about 70,000 clones, around 87% of which are singletons. Sequencing input: peripheral blood. All receptors derive from a woman aged 18-30 years with acute or convalescent COVID-19. Each CDR3 is given with its conserved first and last residue.

V gene: TRBV7-9
CDR3 protein: CASSPGQGNTEAFF

V gene: TRBV12-3/TRBV12-4
CDR3 protein: CASRSGPNSPLHF

V gene: TRBV2
CDR3 protein: CASSTQGTNYEQYF

V gene: TRBV28
CDR3 protein: CASSSPVDRHLKNEQYF

V gene: TRBV4-3
CDR3 protein: CASSQVAGQGSPLHF

V gene: TRBV6-5
CDR3 protein: CASSQDRTDYGYTF

V gene: TRBV28
CDR3 protein: CASSLNLEGYNEQFF

V gene: TRBV28
CDR3 protein: CASSGTGDQPQHF

V gene: TRBV27
CDR3 protein: CASSLTYLGETQYF

V gene: TRBV15
CDR3 protein: CATSTGLYNEQFF